The present T cell receptor beta chain was sequenced within a study of radiation and T cells in renal cell carcinoma. The CDR3 contains 14 residues. The junction had 6 bases not matched to a gene; V was cut back by 2 bases and J by 3 bases. The germline V gene encodes CDR1 GTSNPN and CDR2 SVGIG (reference sequence). Time point reported: blood 4 weeks post-SBRT, at nephrectomy. The treatment here: 15 Gy SBRT to primary tumor, nephrectomy 4 weeks later. Libraries were prepared by immunoSEQ multiplex PCR; TCRdb keeps only in-frame clonotypes and omits some of them. The data hold 140,000 or so clones, with roughly 90% observed a single time.

This clonotype was sampled from a woman aged 45-59 years with renal cell carcinoma. The sample was blood, taken from a patient whose treatment included radiotherapy and nephrectomy. The chain links TRBV30 to TRBJ2-5; 7 bases are a match to TRBD1. The CDR3 sequence: CAWSRDRVEETQYF. The CDR3 nucleotides are TGTGCCTGGAGTCGAGACAGGGTGGAAGAGACCCAGTACTTC.